These 27 T cell receptor beta chains came from one sample sequenced in a study of T-cell reconstitution after alpha-beta-depleted transplantation in children. Using unique molecular identifiers, the investigators prepared the TCRbeta library. Via MiXCR, TCRdb re-called the PCR reads, giving one row per CDR3 protein. This sample yields about 540,000 distinct CDR3 sequences, of which around 19% are seen a single time; less than 4% belongs to the top ten. The specimen was PBMCs from the stem cell graft donor, collected from the stem cell graft. These receptors all stem from a human donor who donated a stem cell graft to a child with acute lymphoblastic leukemia.

The rearrangement uses TRBV12-3 or TRBV12-4 and TRBJ1-2, with D possibly being TRBD1 (5 bases). Trimming pared 4 bases from V and 8 bases from J, leaving 20 bases between. CDR3 length equals 15 residues. In DNA, the CDR3 is TGTGCCAGCAGTTCATCTCAGGCGGGTCGGGACGGCTACACCTTC. This sequence encodes CASSSSQAGRDGYTF.

This clonotype has only a few counts. The genes are TRBV9 and TRBJ1-5; 8 bases are a match to TRBD1. Trimming took 3 bases from V and 0 from J; bases not matched to a gene: 5. This CDR3 contains 16 residues. The germline gives CDR1 SGDLS, CDR2 YYNGEE. For the CDR3, the DNA is TGTGCCAGCAGCGCTGGGACAGGAGTTAGCAATCAGCCCCAGCATTTT. Protein: CASSAGTGVSNQPQHF.

Many counts were recorded for this clonotype. V gene TRBV9 combines with J gene TRBJ2-5; 7 bases are a match to TRBD2. The germline gives CDR1 SGDLS, CDR2 YYNGEE. The CDR3 is made up of 15 amino acids. With V trimmed by 4 bases and J by 7 bases, 13 bases remained unmatched. CDR3 sequence: CASSPRLDGGGTQYF. The DNA of the CDR3 is TGTGCCAGCAGCCCTCGACTAGACGGCGGGGGGACCCAGTACTTC.

This clonotype was detected only a few times. The gene calls are TRBV27 and TRBJ2-2; 12 bases line up with TRBD2. The V gene end was trimmed by 6 bases and the J gene end by 5 bases; junction bases not matched to a gene: 10. CDR1 MNHEY and CDR2 SMNVEV come from the germline V gene (reference sequence). The CDR3 spans 17 residues. CDR3 sequence reads: CASSSTSGSWETGELFF. The DNA for the CDR3 is TGTGCCAGCAGCTCGACTAGCGGGAGTTGGGAAACCGGGGAGCTGTTTTTT.

The V gene is TRBV6-1, the J gene TRBJ1-1, with D possibly TRBD1 on 5 matching bases. Germline V gene sequence: CDR1 MNHNS, CDR2 SASEGT. V lost 3 bases and J lost 2, with 10 bases in between. This CDR3 spans 14 amino acids. CDR3 residues: CASSDHRLNTEAFF. For the CDR3, the DNA is TGTGCCAGCAGTGATCACAGGCTCAACACTGAAGCTTTCTTT.

This sequence joins TRBV20-1 and TRBJ2-1; a possible D gene is TRBD1 (5 bases). Germline V gene lookup returns CDR1 DFQATT and CDR2 SNEGSKA (reference sequence). V dropped 1 base and J dropped 0 bases, with 7 bases sitting between them. The CDR3 contains 14 residues. CDR3 bases: TGCAGTGCTAGAGGTCAGGGCTCCTACAATGAGCAGTTCTTC. It yields the protein CSARGQGSYNEQFF.

The V and J genes are TRBV12-3 or TRBV12-4 and TRBJ1-1; D is perhaps TRBD1 (5 bases). The CDR3 is 13 amino acids. V shed 8 bases and J shed 3 bases, with 13 bases lying between them. The CDR3 protein is CASGWGGDTEAFF. DNA of the CDR3: TGTGCCAGCGGTTGGGGGGGAGACACTGAAGCTTTCTTT.

This clonotype was counted between two and nine times. The chain employs TRBV15 and TRBJ1-5; a weak D match, TRBD1 (5 bases). Germline lookup yields CDR1 LNHNV and CDR2 YYDKDF (reference sequence). V lost 0 bases, J lost 7 bases, and 13 bases lay in between. This CDR3 contains 15 residues. In DNA, the CDR3 is TGTGCCACCAGCAGAGACCAGGGATTAGAGCAGCCCCAGCATTTT. Translated: CATSRDQGLEQPQHF.

The V call is TRBV5-1, the J call TRBJ2-5; possibly TRBD2 for D (5 bases). Germline assignment: CDR1 SGHRS and CDR2 YFSETQ. The V and J ends lost 4 bases and 3 bases respectively, with 10 bases between them. The CDR3 covers 13 residues. This CDR3 reads CASSHDSEETQYF. The CDR3 bases are TGCGCCAGCAGCCACGATAGCGAAGAGACCCAGTACTTC.

The chain combines TRBV29-1 with TRBJ1-2, with 8 nucleotides matching TRBD1. The CDR3 runs to 15 residues. Per the germline V gene, CDR1 is SQVTM and CDR2 is ANQGSEA. V shed 8 bases, J shed 1 base, and the junction held 12 bases outside the gene matches. The DNA of the CDR3 is TGCAGCATCGACAGGGGAACCGAAATTAACTATGGCTACACCTTC. It encodes CSIDRGTEINYGYTF.

The chain recombines TRBV4-2 with TRBJ2-3, with TRBD2 identical over 14 bases. J was trimmed by 3 bases and V by 8 bases; bases with no gene match: 4. Germline lookup yields CDR1 LGHNA and CDR2 YNFKEQ. This CDR3 spans 15 amino acids. The chain's CDR3 is CASVGLAGVTDTQYF. DNA for the CDR3: TGTGCCAGCGTGGGACTAGCGGGAGTTACAGATACGCAGTATTTT.

This clonotype was counted a few times. The V gene is TRBV27, the J gene TRBJ1-5; D is undetermined. This CDR3 is built from 16 residues. V lost 1 base to trimming and J lost 1 base, with 11 bases between them. CDR1 and CDR2 (germline): MNHEY, SMNVEV (reference sequence). CDR3 protein: CASSLYGQMSNQPQHF. The CDR3 DNA is TGTGCCAGCAGTTTATACGGCCAGATGAGCAATCAGCCCCAGCATTTT.

CDR3 sequence (DNA): TGTGCCAGCAGCTATGGACTAGCGGGAGTACGAGAGACCCAGTACTTC. Amino acids: CASSYGLAGVRETQYF. The chain combines TRBV7-2 with TRBJ2-5, with TRBD2 matching over 13 bases. V gave up 4 bases and J gave up 4 bases; unmatched junction bases: 6. CDR1 and CDR2 from the germline V gene are SGHTA and FQGNSA. The CDR3 sequence is 16 residues long.

This clonotype has only a few counts. V usage is TRBV5-1 and J usage is TRBJ1-6; 8 nucleotides align to TRBD1. J gave up 3 bases and V 0 bases, and 2 bases lay outside the gene matches. CDR3 size: 16 residues. Germline lookup yields CDR1 SGHRS and CDR2 YFSETQ. CDR3 loop: CASSLGGTGYNSPLHF. The CDR3 DNA sequence: TGCGCCAGCAGCTTGGGGGGGACAGGCTATAATTCACCCCTCCACTTT.

Turning to this clonotype: With a much larger clone just one base away, this may be a read error. The gene calls are TRBV6-5 and TRBJ1-2, with a tentative D call TRBD1 (5 bases). The V gene's germline CDR1 is MNHEY and CDR2 SVGAGI. This CDR3 has 15 amino acids. Trimming cost V 2 bases and J 6 bases, with 16 bases left between them. CDR3 nucleotide sequence: TGTGCCAGCAGTTACAGTGTTGGACACGGAGATGGCTACACCTTC. This codes for CASSYSVGHGDGYTF.

The rearrangement links TRBV29-1 to TRBJ2-1, with a possible D match to TRBD1 (5 bases). V was trimmed by 4 bases and J by 10 bases, leaving 20 bases between them. The CDR3 totals 14 residues. CDR1 and CDR2 from the germline V gene are SQVTM and ANQGSEA. The CDR3, as DNA: TGCAGCGTTGCGGGCAGCTGGCAGTCAGGGGAGCAGTTCTTC. Translation: CSVAGSWQSGEQFF.

The chain is built from TRBV11-2 and TRBJ2-1; D gene uncertain. V lost 5 bases, J lost 0 bases, and 20 bases lay in between. From germline, CDR1 is SGHAT and CDR2 FQNNGV. The CDR3 loop spans 18 amino acids. The CDR3 spells CASSLLLSRVSSYNEQFF. CDR3 DNA: TGTGCCAGCAGCCTGCTCCTCTCCCGCGTAAGCTCCTACAATGAGCAGTTCTTC.

J is TRBJ1-5 and V is TRBV27, with D tentatively TRBD1 (5 bases). V lost 7 bases and J 6 bases, leaving 16 bases between the germline ends. There are 14 residues in the CDR3. Germline V lookup: CDR1 MNHEY, CDR2 SMNVEV (reference sequence). In DNA form, the CDR3 reads TGTGCCAGCAAACCTCAGGGAAGGAGTCAGCCCCAGCATTTT. As protein: CASKPQGRSQPQHF.

This clonotype occurred many times. This chain joins TRBV20-1 and TRBJ2-3, with 7 bases aligning to TRBD2. The CDR3 runs 16 residues. After removal of 2 bases from V and 0 bases from J, the junction contained 8 bases not matched to a gene. Germline values: CDR1 DFQATT, CDR2 SNEGSKA (reference sequence). CDR3 sequence: CSARPIAGPSTDTQYF. CDR3 nucleotide sequence: TGCAGTGCTAGACCAATAGCGGGCCCTAGCACAGATACGCAGTATTTT.

This chain joins TRBV19 and TRBJ2-1; 7 bases match TRBD2. Germline V gene sequence: CDR1 LNHDA, CDR2 SQIVND (reference sequence). This CDR3 is built from 16 residues. V gave up 10 bases and J gave up 5 bases; unmatched junction bases: 17. As DNA, the CDR3 is TGTGCCACCAAGAGGGACTACCCGGACGACAACAATGAGCAGTTCTTC. Translation gives CATKRDYPDDNNEQFF. The complete variable domain, with remaining parts taken from reference TRBV19 and TRBJ2-1, reads DGGITQSPKYLFRKEGQNVTLSCEQNLNHDAMYWYRQDPGQGLRLIYYSQIVNDFQKGDIAEGYSVSREKKESFPLTVTSAQKNPTAFYLCATKRDYPDDNNEQFFGPGTRLTVL.

This clonotype was detected only a few times. The chain employs TRBV20-1 and TRBJ2-5, with D hard to call. V was pared by 1 base and J by 1 base, with 16 bases between. This CDR3 comprises 16 residues. Germline V gene lookup returns CDR1 DFQATT and CDR2 SNEGSKA (reference sequence). CDR3: CSARARLTVPQETQYF. The CDR3 region has the DNA TGCAGTGCTAGAGCTAGATTGACGGTTCCCCAAGAGACCCAGTACTTC.

This clonotype appeared a few times. The V call is TRBV25-1, the J call TRBJ2-6, with 7 bases matching TRBD2. Germline V gene sequence: CDR1 MGHDK, CDR2 SYGVNS. The V and J ends lost 11 bases and 0 bases, in that order; junction bases with no gene match: 13. The CDR3 runs 17 residues. CDR3 region: CAGRVRAESSGANVLTF. Here the CDR3 DNA reads TGTGCCGGGAGGGTTAGGGCAGAAAGCTCTGGGGCCAACGTCCTGACTTTC.

J is TRBJ2-3 and V is TRBV11-2; D ambiguous. There are 13 residues in the CDR3. Between the trimmed V and J ends, which lost 2 bases and 5 bases, there was a span of 8 bases. Germline V gene lookup returns CDR1 SGHAT and CDR2 FQNNGV. The CDR3 is CASSLRNLDTQYF. DNA of the CDR3: TGTGCCAGCAGCTTAAGAAACTTAGATACGCAGTATTTT.

The chain recombines TRBV11-2 with TRBJ2-2; TRBD1 matches at 7 bases. The CDR3 loop spans 17 amino acids. V was pared by 6 bases and J by 4 bases, with 14 bases of the junction left unmatched. Germline values: CDR1 SGHAT, CDR2 FQNNGV. As DNA, the CDR3 is TGTGCCAGCAGTTTCCCCCCCGGGACAGTTCCCACCGGGGAGCTGTTTTTT. It encodes CASSFPPGTVPTGELFF.

V usage is TRBV20-1 and J usage is TRBJ2-2, with D possibly TRBD2 on 5 matching bases. The CDR3 has 15 residues. V lost 0 bases, J lost 1 base, and 9 bases lay in between. Germline lookup yields CDR1 DFQATT and CDR2 SNEGSKA (reference sequence). This chain's CDR3 is CSARDDGGNTGELFF. CDR3 DNA: TGCAGTGCTAGAGATGACGGAGGGAACACCGGGGAGCTGTTTTTT.

The rearrangement links TRBV29-1 to TRBJ2-1, with 8 positions matching TRBD1. In germline, CDR1 is SQVTM, CDR2 ANQGSEA. The V gene end was trimmed by 3 bases and the J gene end by 3 bases; junction bases not matched to a gene: 7. CDR3 length: 15 amino acids. CDR3 nucleotides: TGCAGCGTTGAGGGCCAGGGGGCTGTCTACAATGAGCAGTTCTTC. It yields the protein CSVEGQGAVYNEQFF.

Only a few counts were recorded for this clonotype. The chain recombines TRBV5-1 with TRBJ2-7; maybe TRBD2 (7 bases). The CDR3 runs to 14 residues. V lost 4 bases, J lost 2 bases, and 13 bases lay in between. Germline-derived CDR1 and CDR2 are SGHRS and YFSETQ. The CDR3, as DNA: TGCGCCAGCAGCGAAGAGGGGGGGACCTACGAGCAGTACTTC. This gives the protein CASSEEGGTYEQYF.